The clone carrying this TCR beta chain came up many times. Its antigen is unknown. This CDR3 has 16 residues. V lost 2 bases to trimming and J lost 7 bases, with 19 bases between them. Germline lookup yields CDR1 SGHRS and CDR2 YFSETQ. Cells sorted as Tregs were CD4+, CD25+ and CD127-/low. Regarding the study as a whole: In terms of TCR gene usage, tumor memory CD4+ T cells clustered together with blood and lymph node memory CD4+ cells, as well as with lymph node naive CD4+ cells. Tumor-infiltrating Treg TCR alpha and beta sequences overlapped most with tumor naive CD4+ T cells, then blood naive.

Constant-region reverse primers amplified full-length variable regions, followed by semi-nested Nested Universal Primer A PCR. A single record per CDR3 protein comes from TCRdb applying MiXCR to the 5' RACE reads. The data contain about 32,000 distinct CDR3 sequences, 27% of them singletons. This TCR came from a female donor with breast cancer. The sample taken for sequencing was tumor-infiltrating Tregs sorted from the breast tumor. The chain carries TRBV5-1 and TRBJ2-1; possibly TRBD2 for D (6 bases). The CDR3, as DNA: TGCGCCAGCAGCTTATCTTCTAGCGCGTGGGGAAATGAGCAGTTCTTC. It is translated as CASSLSSSAWGNEQFF. Full variable domain (missing parts from reference TRBV5-1 and TRBJ2-1): KAGVTQTPRYLIKTRGQQVTLSCSPISGHRSVSWYQQTPGQGLQFLFEYFSETQRNKGNFPGRFSGRQFSNSRSEMNVSTLELGDSALYLCASSLSSSAWGNEQFFGPGTRLTVL.